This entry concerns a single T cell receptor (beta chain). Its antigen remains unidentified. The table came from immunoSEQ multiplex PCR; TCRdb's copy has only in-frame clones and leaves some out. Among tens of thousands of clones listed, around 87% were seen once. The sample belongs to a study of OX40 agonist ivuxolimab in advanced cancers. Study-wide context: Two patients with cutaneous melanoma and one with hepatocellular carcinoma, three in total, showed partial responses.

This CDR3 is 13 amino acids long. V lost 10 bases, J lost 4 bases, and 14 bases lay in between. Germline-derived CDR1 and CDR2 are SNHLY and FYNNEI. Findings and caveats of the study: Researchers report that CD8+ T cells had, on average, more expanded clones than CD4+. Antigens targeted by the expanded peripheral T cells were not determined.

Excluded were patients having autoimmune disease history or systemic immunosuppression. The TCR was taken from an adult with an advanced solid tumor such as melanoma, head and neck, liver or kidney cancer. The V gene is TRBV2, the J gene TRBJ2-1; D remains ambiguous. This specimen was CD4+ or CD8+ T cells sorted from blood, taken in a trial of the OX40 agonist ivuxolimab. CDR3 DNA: TGTGCCAAATACGGCAGTACTTACAATGAGCAGTTCTTC. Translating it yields CAKYGSTYNEQFF.